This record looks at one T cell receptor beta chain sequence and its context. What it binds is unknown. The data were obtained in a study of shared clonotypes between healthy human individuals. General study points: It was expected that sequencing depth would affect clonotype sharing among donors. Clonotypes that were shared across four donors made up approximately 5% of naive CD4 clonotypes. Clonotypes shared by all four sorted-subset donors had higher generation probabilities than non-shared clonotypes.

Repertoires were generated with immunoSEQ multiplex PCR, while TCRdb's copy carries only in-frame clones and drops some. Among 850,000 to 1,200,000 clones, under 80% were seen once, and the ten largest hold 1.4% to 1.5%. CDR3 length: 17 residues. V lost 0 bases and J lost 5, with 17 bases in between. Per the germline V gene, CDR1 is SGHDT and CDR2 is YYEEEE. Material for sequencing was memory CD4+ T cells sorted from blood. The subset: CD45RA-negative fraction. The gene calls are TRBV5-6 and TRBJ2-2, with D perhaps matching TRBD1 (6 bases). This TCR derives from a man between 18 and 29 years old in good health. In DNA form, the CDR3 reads TGTGCCAGCAGCTTGGGCGCAGGGCAGGGGAGAACCGGGGAGCTGTTTTTT. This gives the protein CASSLGAGQGRTGELFF.